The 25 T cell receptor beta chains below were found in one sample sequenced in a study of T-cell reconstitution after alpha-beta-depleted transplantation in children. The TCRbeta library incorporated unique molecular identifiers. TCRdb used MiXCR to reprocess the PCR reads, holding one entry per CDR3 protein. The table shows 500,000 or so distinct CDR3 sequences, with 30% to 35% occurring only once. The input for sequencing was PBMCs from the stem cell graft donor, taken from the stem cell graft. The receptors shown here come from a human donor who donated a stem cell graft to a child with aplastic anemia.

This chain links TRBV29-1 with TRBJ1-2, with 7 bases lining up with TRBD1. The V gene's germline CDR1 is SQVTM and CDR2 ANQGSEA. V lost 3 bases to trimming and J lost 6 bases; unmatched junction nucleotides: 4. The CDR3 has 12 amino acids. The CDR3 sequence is CSVEYRGHGYTF. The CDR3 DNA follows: TGCAGCGTTGAGTACAGGGGCCATGGCTACACCTTC.

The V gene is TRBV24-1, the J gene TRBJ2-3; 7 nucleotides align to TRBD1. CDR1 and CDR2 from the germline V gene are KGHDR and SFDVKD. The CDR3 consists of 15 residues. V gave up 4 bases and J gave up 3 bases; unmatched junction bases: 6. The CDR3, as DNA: TGTGCCACCAGTGACCCCAGGGGGACAACAGATACGCAGTATTTT. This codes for CATSDPRGTTDTQYF.

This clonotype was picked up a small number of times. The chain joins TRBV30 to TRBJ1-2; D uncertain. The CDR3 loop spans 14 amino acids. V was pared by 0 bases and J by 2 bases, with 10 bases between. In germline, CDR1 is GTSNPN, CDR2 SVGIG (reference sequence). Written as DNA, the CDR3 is TGTGCCTGGAGTGTACCTCCCGGCAACTATGGCTACACCTTC. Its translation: CAWSVPPGNYGYTF.

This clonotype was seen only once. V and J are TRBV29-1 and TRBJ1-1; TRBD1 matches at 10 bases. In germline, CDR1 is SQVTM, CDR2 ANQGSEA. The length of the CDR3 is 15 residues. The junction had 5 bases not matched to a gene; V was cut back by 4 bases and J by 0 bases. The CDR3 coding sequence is TGCAGCGTTGGTGGGACAGGGGCAATGAACACTGAAGCTTTCTTT. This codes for CSVGGTGAMNTEAFF.

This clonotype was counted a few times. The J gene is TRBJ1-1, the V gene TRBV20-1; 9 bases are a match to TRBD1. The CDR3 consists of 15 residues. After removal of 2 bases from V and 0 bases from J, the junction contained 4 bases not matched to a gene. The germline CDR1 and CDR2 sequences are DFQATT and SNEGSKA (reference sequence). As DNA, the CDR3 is TGCAGTGCTAGACGCACAGGGGGCCTGAACACTGAAGCTTTCTTT. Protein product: CSARRTGGLNTEAFF.

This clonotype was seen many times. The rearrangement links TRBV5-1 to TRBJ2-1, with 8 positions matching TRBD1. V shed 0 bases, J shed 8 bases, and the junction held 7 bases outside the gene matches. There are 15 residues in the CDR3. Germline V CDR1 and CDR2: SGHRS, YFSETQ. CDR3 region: CASSLGRGRGDEQFF. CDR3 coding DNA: TGCGCCAGCAGCTTGGGCAGGGGGCGCGGAGATGAGCAGTTCTTC.

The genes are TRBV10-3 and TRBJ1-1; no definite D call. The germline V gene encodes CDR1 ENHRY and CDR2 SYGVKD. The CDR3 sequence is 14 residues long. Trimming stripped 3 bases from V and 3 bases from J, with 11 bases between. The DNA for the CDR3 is TGTGCCATCAGTGATTTAGGCTCGGACACTGAAGCTTTCTTT. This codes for CAISDLGSDTEAFF.

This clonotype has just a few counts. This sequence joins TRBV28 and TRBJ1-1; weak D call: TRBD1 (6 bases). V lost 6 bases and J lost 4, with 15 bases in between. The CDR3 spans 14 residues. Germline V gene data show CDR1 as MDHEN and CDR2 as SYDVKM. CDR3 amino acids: CASRSTGWATEAFF. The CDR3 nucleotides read TGTGCCAGCAGATCTACAGGGTGGGCCACTGAAGCTTTCTTT.

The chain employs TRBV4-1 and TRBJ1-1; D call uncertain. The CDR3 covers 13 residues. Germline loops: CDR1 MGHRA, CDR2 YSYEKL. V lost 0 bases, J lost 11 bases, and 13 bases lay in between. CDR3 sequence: CASSQETVFGAFF. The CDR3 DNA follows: TGCGCCAGCAGCCAAGAGACGGTCTTTGGGGCTTTCTTT.

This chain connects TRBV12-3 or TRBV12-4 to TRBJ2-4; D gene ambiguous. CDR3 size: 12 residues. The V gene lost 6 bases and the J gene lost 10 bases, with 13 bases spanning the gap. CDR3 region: CASRGPERIQYF. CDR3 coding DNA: TGTGCCAGCAGGGGCCCTGAGAGGATTCAGTACTTC.

The CDR3 sequence is CASSRDLGAGYEQYV. Here the CDR3 DNA reads TGCGCCAGCAGCCGAGACCTCGGAGCGGGCTACGAGCAGTACGTC. This chain links TRBV5-1 with TRBJ2-7; TRBD2 might be the D (6 bases). The CDR3 sequence is 15 residues long. Germline V gene lookup returns CDR1 SGHRS and CDR2 YFSETQ. Trimming cost V 4 bases and J 3 bases, with 17 bases left between them.

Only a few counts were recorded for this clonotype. The CDR3 here is CASSTRTSGRFTGELFF. The CDR3 nucleotides are TGTGCCAGCAGCACTCGGACTAGCGGGAGATTCACCGGGGAGCTGTTTTTT. The rearrangement uses TRBV9 and TRBJ2-2, with 13 bases identical to TRBD2. There are 17 residues in the CDR3. With 4 bases clipped from V and 4 bases from J, the junction kept 7 bases outside the gene matches. From germline, CDR1 is SGDLS and CDR2 YYNGEE.

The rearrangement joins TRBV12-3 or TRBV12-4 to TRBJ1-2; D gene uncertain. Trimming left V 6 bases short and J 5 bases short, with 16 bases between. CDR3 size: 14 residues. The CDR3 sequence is CASSSRLWEYGYTF. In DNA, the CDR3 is TGTGCCAGCAGCTCCAGGCTTTGGGAGTATGGCTACACCTTC.

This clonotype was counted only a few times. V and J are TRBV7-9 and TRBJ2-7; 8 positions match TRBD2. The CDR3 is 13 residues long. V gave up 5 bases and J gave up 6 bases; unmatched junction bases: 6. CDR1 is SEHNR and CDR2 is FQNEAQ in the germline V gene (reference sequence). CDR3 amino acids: CASSAPTSAEQYF. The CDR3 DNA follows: TGTGCCAGCAGCGCCCCGACTAGCGCCGAGCAGTACTTC.

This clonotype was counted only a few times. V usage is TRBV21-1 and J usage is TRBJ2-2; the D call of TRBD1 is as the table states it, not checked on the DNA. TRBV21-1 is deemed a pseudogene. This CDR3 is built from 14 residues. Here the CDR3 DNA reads TGTGCCAGCAGCAGGGCGGAAAACACCGGGGAGCTGTTTTTT. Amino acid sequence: CASSRAENTGELFF.

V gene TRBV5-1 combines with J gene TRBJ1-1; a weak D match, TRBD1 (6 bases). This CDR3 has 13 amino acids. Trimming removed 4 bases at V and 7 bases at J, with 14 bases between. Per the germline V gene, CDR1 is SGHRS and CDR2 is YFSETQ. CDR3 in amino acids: CASSLQGPNEAFF. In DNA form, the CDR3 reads TGCGCCAGCAGCCTACAGGGTCCCAATGAAGCTTTCTTT.

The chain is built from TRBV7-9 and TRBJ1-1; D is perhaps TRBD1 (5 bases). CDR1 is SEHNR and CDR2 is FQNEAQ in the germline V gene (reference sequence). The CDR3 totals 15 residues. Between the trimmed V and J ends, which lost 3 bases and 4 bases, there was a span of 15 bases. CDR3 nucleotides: TGTGCCAGCAGCTTGGGAGGGGACTGGGGCACTGAAGCTTTCTTT. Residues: CASSLGGDWGTEAFF. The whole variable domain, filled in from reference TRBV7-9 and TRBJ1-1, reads DTGVSQNPRHKITKRGQNVTFRCDPISEHNRLYWYRQTLGQGPEFLTYFQNEAQLEKSRLLSDRFSAERPKGSFSTLEIQRTEQGDSAMYLCASSLGGDWGTEAFFGQGTRLTVV.

In DNA, the CDR3 is TGTGCCAGCAGTTTAGGTGTAGCCCCTCCCGCAGATACGCAGTATTTT. Translating gives CASSLGVAPPADTQYF. V is TRBV12-3 or TRBV12-4 and J is TRBJ2-3, with D hard to call. Trimming stripped 1 base from V and 4 bases from J, with 15 bases between. This CDR3 comprises 16 residues.

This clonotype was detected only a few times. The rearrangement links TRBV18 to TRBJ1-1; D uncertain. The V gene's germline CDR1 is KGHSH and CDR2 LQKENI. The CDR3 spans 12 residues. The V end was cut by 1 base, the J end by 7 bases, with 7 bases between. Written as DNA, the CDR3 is TGTGCCAGCTCACCACTCGGGATTGAAGCTTTCTTT. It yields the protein CASSPLGIEAFF.

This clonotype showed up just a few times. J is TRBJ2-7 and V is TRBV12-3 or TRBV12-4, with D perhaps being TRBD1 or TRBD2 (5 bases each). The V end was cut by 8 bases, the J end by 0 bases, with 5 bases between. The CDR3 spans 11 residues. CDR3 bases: TGTGCCAGCGGGACCTCCTACGAGCAGTACTTC. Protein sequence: CASGTSYEQYF.

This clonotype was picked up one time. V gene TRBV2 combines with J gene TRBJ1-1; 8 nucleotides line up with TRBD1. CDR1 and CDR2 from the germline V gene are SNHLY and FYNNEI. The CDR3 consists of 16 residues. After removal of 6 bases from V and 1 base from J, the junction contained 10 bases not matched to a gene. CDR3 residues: CASSRQGFETNTEAFF. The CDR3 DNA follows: TGTGCCAGCAGCCGACAGGGGTTTGAAACGAACACTGAAGCTTTCTTT.

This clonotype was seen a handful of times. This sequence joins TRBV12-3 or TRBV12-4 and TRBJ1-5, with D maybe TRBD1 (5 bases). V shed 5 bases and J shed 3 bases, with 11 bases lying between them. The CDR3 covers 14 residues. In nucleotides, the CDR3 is TGTGCCAGCAGTGGGGACTTATCCAATCAGCCCCAGCATTTT. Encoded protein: CASSGDLSNQPQHF.

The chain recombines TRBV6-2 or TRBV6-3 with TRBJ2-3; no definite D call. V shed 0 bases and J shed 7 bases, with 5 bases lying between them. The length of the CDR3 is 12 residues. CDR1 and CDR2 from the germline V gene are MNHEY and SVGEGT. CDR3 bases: TGTGCCAGCAGTTACTCGGGAAATACGCAGTATTTT. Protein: CASSYSGNTQYF.

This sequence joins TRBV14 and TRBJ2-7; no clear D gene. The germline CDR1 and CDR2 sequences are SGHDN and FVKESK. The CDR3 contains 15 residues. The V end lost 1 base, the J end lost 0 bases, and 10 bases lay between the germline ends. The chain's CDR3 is CASSQVARSSYEQYF. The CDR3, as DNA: TGTGCCAGCAGCCAAGTGGCTAGGAGCTCCTACGAGCAGTACTTC.

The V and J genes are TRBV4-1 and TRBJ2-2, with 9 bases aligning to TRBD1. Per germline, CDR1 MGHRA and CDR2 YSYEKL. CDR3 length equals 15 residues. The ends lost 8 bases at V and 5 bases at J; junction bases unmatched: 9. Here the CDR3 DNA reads TGCGCCAGCGGCCCCGGGACAGGGATAACCGGGGAGCTGTTTTTT. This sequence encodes CASGPGTGITGELFF.